These T cell receptor beta chains were read from a single sample in a study of blood T cell repertoires in COVID-19. The method was immunoSEQ multiplex PCR; TCRdb's version includes in-frame clones alone and lacks a portion of them. The profile shows 200,000 to 300,000 clones, around 85% of them singletons. The material sequenced was PBMCs or T cells enriched from blood (not recorded which). The receptors derive from a woman between 40 and 55 years old with acute COVID-19. Both conserved end residues are part of each CDR3. D genes are given only for firm matches. Clone size is not always given. Where it is, it says once, few, many or a class for expanded clones.

D gene,clone size,V gene,J gene,CDR3 protein,CDR3 DNA
TRBD2,NA,TRBV5-6,TRBJ2-3,CASSLLRGSTDTQYF,TGTGCCAGCAGCTTGTTACGCGGGAGTACAGATACGCAGTATTTT
TRBD1,NA,TRBV13,TRBJ2-1,CASSPRQGTYNEQFF,TGTGCCAGCAGCCCTCGACAGGGAACCTACAATGAGCAGTTCTTC
TRBD2,NA,TRBV6-5,TRBJ2-7,CASMREAGYGEQYF,TGTGCCAGCATGAGAGAAGCGGGATATGGCGAGCAGTACTTC
TRBD2,once,TRBV7-9,TRBJ2-2,CASSFSGGTGELFF,TGTGCCAGCAGCTTCTCCGGGGGGACCGGGGAGCTGTTTTTT
NA,NA,TRBV15,TRBJ2-2,CATSRDQLSVAGELFF,TGTGCCACCAGCAGAGATCAGTTATCCGTCGCCGGGGAGCTGTTTTTT
NA,few,TRBV7-8,TRBJ2-7,CASSLGLIEGQYF,TGTGCCAGCAGCTTAGGATTAATAGAGGGGCAGTACTTC
NA,NA,TRBV6-1,TRBJ1-2,CASSEWGQNKNYGYTF,TGTGCCAGCAGTGAATGGGGGCAGAATAAGAACTATGGCTACACCTTC
TRBD1,NA,TRBV7-9,TRBJ1-5,CASSLTGTGFFQPQHF,TGTGCCAGCAGCTTAACCGGGACAGGGTTTTTTCAGCCCCAGCATTTT
TRBD1,NA,TRBV11-3,TRBJ1-1,CASSMTGGGNTEAFF,TGTGCCAGCAGCATGACAGGGGGCGGGAACACTGAAGCTTTCTTT
NA,NA,TRBV2,TRBJ2-7,CASSESWGNEQYF,TGTGCCAGCAGTGAATCTTGGGGCAACGAGCAGTACTTC
TRBD1,NA,TRBV3-1/TRBV3-2,TRBJ1-2,CASSQQGGINYGYTF,TGTGCCAGCAGCCAGCAGGGGGGTATTAACTATGGCTACACCTTC
NA,NA,TRBV5-4,TRBJ2-7,CASSDKQGTYEQYF,TGTGCCAGCAGCGATAAACAGGGAACCTACGAGCAGTACTTC
TRBD2,NA,TRBV15,TRBJ2-5,CATSRGLAAEGSRGETQYF,TGTGCCACCAGCAGAGGACTAGCGGCAGAAGGGTCGAGGGGTGAGACCCAGTACTTC
TRBD2,NA,TRBV7-2,TRBJ2-3,CASSPPRGLALDTQYF,TGTGCCAGCAGCCCGCCCCGGGGACTAGCGCTAGATACGCAGTATTTT
TRBD2,NA,TRBV14,TRBJ2-3,CASSQKAGRPLDTQYF,TGTGCCAGCAGCCAAAAAGCGGGAAGACCCTTGGATACGCAGTATTTT
TRBD1,NA,TRBV7-6,TRBJ2-7,CASSPGRGSYEQYF,TGTGCCAGCAGCCCGGGCAGGGGGTCCTACGAGCAGTACTTC
NA,NA,TRBV3-1/TRBV3-2,TRBJ2-7,CASSQFRGLPNEQYF,TGTGCCAGCAGCCAATTCCGAGGACTCCCAAACGAGCAGTACTTC
TRBD1,NA,TRBV25-1,TRBJ2-2,CASTRTGDGELFF,TGTGCCAGCACCCGGACAGGGGACGGGGAGCTGTTTTTT
TRBD1,NA,TRBV13,TRBJ2-3,CASSSRGQVTDTQYF,TGTGCCAGCAGCTCAAGAGGACAGGTCACAGATACGCAGTATTTT
NA,NA,TRBV7-8,TRBJ2-1,CASSLAIYEQFF,TGTGCCAGCAGCTTAGCAATCTATGAGCAGTTCTTC
TRBD2,NA,TRBV7-7,TRBJ2-7,CASSFSAGDTYEQYF,TGTGCTAGCAGCTTCTCAGCGGGAGACACCTACGAGCAGTACTTC
NA,NA,TRBV19,TRBJ1-4,CASCQLGATNEKLFF,TGTGCCAGTTGTCAGTTAGGGGCAACTAATGAAAAACTGTTTTTT
TRBD1,NA,TRBV3-1/TRBV3-2,TRBJ1-1,CASSRMTGDTEAFF,TGTGCCAGCAGCCGAATGACAGGGGACACTGAAGCTTTCTTT
NA,NA,TRBV19,TRBJ1-1,CASSIRGGGEAFF,TGTGCCAGTAGTATTAGAGGGGGGGGTGAAGCTTTCTTT
NA,few,TRBV6-5,TRBJ2-7,CASNSGKDYEQYF,TGTGCCAGCAACTCAGGGAAGGACTACGAGCAGTACTTC
TRBD1,NA,TRBV9,TRBJ2-3,CASSVVDRAATDTQYF,TGTGCCAGCAGCGTAGTAGACAGGGCGGCCACAGATACGCAGTATTTT
TRBD1,NA,TRBV24-1,TRBJ1-1,CATSDPGTGTEAFF,TGTGCCACCAGTGATCCCGGGACAGGCACTGAAGCTTTCTTT
NA,NA,TRBV5-1,TRBJ2-1,CASSLQGAEPMIF,TGCGCCAGCAGTCTGCAAGGGGCGGAGCCCATGATCTTC